The rows below give T cell receptor beta chains drawn from one sample of a study of immune cell composition in non-small cell lung cancer. Data came from immunoSEQ multiplex PCR; TCRdb stores just in-frame clones and leaves some out. Of about 7,900 clones in the sample, around 67% are singletons; the top ten hold around a quarter. The sample taken for sequencing was non-adjacent lung tissue. The source is a human donor with non-small cell lung cancer. Both conserved end residues are part of each CDR3. Fields, in order: J gene, V gene, D gene, clone size, CDR3 DNA, CDR3 protein. A D gene is named only where the DNA matches it firmly. Only some rows state a clone size, as once, few, many or a class for expanded clones.

TRBJ1-2	TRBV11-1	.	.	TGTGCCAGCAGCTTAGCCGGAGTTACGCCCTATGGCTACACCTTC	CASSLAGVTPYGYTF
TRBJ2-7	TRBV10-3	TRBD1	.	TGTGCCATCGGGGAGGGACAGGGTTCCTACGAGCAGTACTTC	CAIGEGQGSYEQYF
TRBJ2-7	TRBV5-1	TRBD1	.	TGCGCCAGCAGACCTGGACAGGGGGCAAACGAGCAGTACTTC	CASRPGQGANEQYF
TRBJ1-5	TRBV18	.	.	TGTGCCAGCTCACCAACTAGAGAAGGTCCAAGCAATCAGCCCCAGCATTTT	CASSPTREGPSNQPQHF
TRBJ2-7	TRBV4-3	TRBD1	once	TGCGCCAGCAGCCCCGGGACAGGCCTTATTTACGAGCAGTACTTC	CASSPGTGLIYEQYF
TRBJ2-7	TRBV11-3	TRBD1	.	TGTGCCAGCAGCCCTATTGCCGGGACAGGGCATCCCTACGAGCAGTACTTC	CASSPIAGTGHPYEQYF
TRBJ1-1	TRBV11-1	TRBD1	.	TGTGCCAGCAGCCGGGACAGAGACACTGAAGCTTTCTTT	CASSRDRDTEAFF
TRBJ2-4	TRBV12-5	TRBD1	.	TGTGCTAGTGGTCCACCCCGCTGGACAGGGGCGAAGTTCAAAAACATTCAGTACTTC	CASGPPRWTGAKFKNIQYF
TRBJ2-1	TRBV6-5	.	.	TGTGCCAGCAGTTACTCGACGGGCGGGGATGGCTATGAGCAGTTCTTC	CASSYSTGGDGYEQFF
TRBJ2-5	TRBV7-9	.	once	TGTGCCAGCAGCTTAGAGGGGTTGGGGACCCAGTACTTC	CASSLEGLGTQYF
TRBJ1-4	TRBV7-6	.	.	TGTGCCAGCAGCTTTGGGCCGACAGGAAATGAAAAACTGTTTTTT	CASSFGPTGNEKLFF
TRBJ2-7	TRBV5-4	TRBD2	.	TGTGCCAGCAGCTTAGGGGGACTAGCGCCCAACGAGCAGTACTTC	CASSLGGLAPNEQYF
TRBJ1-5	TRBV19	.	few	TGTGCCAGTAGTCCGGGGGGGGATCAGCCCCAGCATTTT	CASSPGGDQPQHF
TRBJ1-1	TRBV7-5	.	.	TGTGTCAGAAGGACTGATCTGAACACTGAAGCTTTCTTT	CVRRTDLNTEAFF
TRBJ2-5	TRBV18	.	once	TGTGCCAGCTCACCAGGGGTCGGGGAAGAGACCCAGTACTTC	CASSPGVGEETQYF
TRBJ1-6	TRBV7-9	TRBD1	.	TGTGCCAGCAGCGCCGGACAGGTGAATAATTCACCCCTCCACTTT	CASSAGQVNNSPLHF
TRBJ2-2	TRBV6-5	TRBD1	.	TGTGCCAGCCGGACAGGGGCGAACACCGGGGAGCTGTTTTTT	CASRTGANTGELFF
TRBJ2-4	TRBV29-1	TRBD1	.	TGCAGCGTTGACGGACAGGCCCAAAACATTCAGTACTTC	CSVDGQAQNIQYF
TRBJ2-1	TRBV18	.	.	TGTGCCAGCTCACATGGGGCAGACCCAGGCTACAATGAGCAGTTCTTC	CASSHGADPGYNEQFF
TRBJ2-2	TRBV5-4	.	once	TGTGCCAGCAGCTTGGACGGGGTCGCAAACACCGGGGAGCTGTTTTTT	CASSLDGVANTGELFF
TRBJ2-3	TRBV5-5	TRBD1	.	TGTGCCAGCAGCTTGGGGACAGGGCCCCAAGATACGCAGTATTTT	CASSLGTGPQDTQYF
TRBJ2-1	TRBV7-2	TRBD2	few	TGTGCCAGCAGCGCCGCGGGGGGGAGCTCCTACAATGAGCAGTTCTTC	CASSAAGGSSYNEQFF
TRBJ1-5	TRBV10-3	.	.	TGTGCGACAGGACAGAGCGAATTAAGCAATCAGCCCCAGCATTTT	CATGQSELSNQPQHF
TRBJ1-5	TRBV21-1	.	few	TGTGCCAGCAGCAGGGGGGACTTTGGCAATCAGCCCCAGCATTTT	CASSRGDFGNQPQHF
TRBJ1-2	TRBV29-1	TRBD1	.	TGCAGCGTTGAAATGGGGGACAGGGTGGGCTACACCTTC	CSVEMGDRVGYTF